The 29 T cell receptor beta chains below were found in one sample sequenced in a study of blood T cell repertoires in COVID-19. Clones were sequenced by immunoSEQ multiplex PCR, and TCRdb holds only the in-frame ones, with some missing. The sample includes more than 100,000 clones, around 82% of them seen just once. Sequencing was done on a sample of peripheral blood. The receptors come from a human donor in a cohort sampled during active or convalescent COVID-19.

The chain joins TRBV30 to TRBJ2-7, with 10 bases matching TRBD2. J lost 4 bases, V lost 8 bases, and 14 bases had no gene match. This CDR3 contains 15 residues. The germline V gene encodes CDR1 GTSNPN and CDR2 SVGIG (reference sequence). CDR3 bases: TGTGCCCAGTCACAGCGGGGGGGCTTCGGGTACGAGCAGTACTTC. Encoded protein: CAQSQRGGFGYEQYF.

This chain joins TRBV24-1 and TRBJ2-5; D not resolved. Trimming took 4 bases from V and 2 from J, leaving 7 bases between them. Germline values: CDR1 KGHDR, CDR2 SFDVKD. CDR3 size: 13 residues. CDR3 bases: TGTGCCACCAGTGAAGGAGTACAAGAGACCCAGTACTTC. This gives the protein CATSEGVQETQYF.

CDR3 sequence: CASSEDRGLSPLHF. Here the CDR3 DNA reads TGTGCCAGCAGTGAGGACAGGGGGCTTTCACCCCTCCACTTT. The chain is built from TRBV6-1 and TRBJ1-6; TRBD1 agrees at 11 bases. The V and J ends lost 3 bases and 9 bases, in that order; junction bases with no gene match: 1. The V gene's germline CDR1 is MNHNS and CDR2 SASEGT. The CDR3 has 14 amino acids.

This clone was seen just once. A read error may account for a junction end that differs from germline. The chain combines TRBV20-1 with TRBJ2-5, with D hard to call. The length of the CDR3 is 11 residues. The germline gives CDR1 DFQATT, CDR2 SNEGSKA (reference sequence). The CDR3 DNA sequence: TGCAGTGCTAGTCACGAAGAGAGCCAGTACTTC. It codes for CSASHEESQYF.

The V call is TRBV24-1, the J call TRBJ2-3; D possibly corresponds to TRBD1 (6 bases). The V gene's germline CDR1 is KGHDR and CDR2 SFDVKD. V gave up 7 bases and J gave up 5 bases, with 21 bases separating them. The CDR3 contains 16 residues. CDR3 bases: TGTGCCACCAGCTGGGGTCGGCAGGGGCATGGAGATACGCAGTATTTT. Protein product: CATSWGRQGHGDTQYF.

V gene TRBV3-1 (or the pseudogene TRBV3-2) combines with J gene TRBJ2-5, with D possibly TRBD1 on 5 matching bases. V was clipped by 1 base and J by 3 bases, with 18 bases between them. Germline lookup yields CDR1 LGHDT and CDR2 YNNKEL (reference sequence). The CDR3 has 17 residues. The CDR3 sequence is CASSQVRQGVTEETQYF. The CDR3 DNA sequence: TGTGCCAGCAGCCAAGTGAGGCAGGGCGTTACTGAAGAGACCCAGTACTTC.

This rearrangement joins TRBV29-1 to TRBJ1-1; no clear D gene. From germline, CDR1 is SQVTM and CDR2 ANQGSEA. The germline V and J ends were trimmed by 3 bases and 7 bases, with 15 bases remaining between them. The CDR3 is 13 amino acids. DNA for the CDR3: TGCAGCGTTGAGGCGGGTAGGGCGGTTGAAGCTTTCTTT. It yields the protein CSVEAGRAVEAFF.

The chain has TRBV6-5 and TRBJ2-2; D uncertain. The CDR3 contains 14 residues. Trimming removed 4 bases from V and 7 bases from J, with 13 bases in between. Germline lookup yields CDR1 MNHEY and CDR2 SVGAGI. In nucleotides, the CDR3 is TGTGCCAGCAGTTCCCTCGTCGAGGACGGGGAGCTGTTTTTT. Its translation is CASSSLVEDGELFF.

The CDR3 sequence is CASSSGGGRVTSPLHF. DNA for the CDR3: TGTGCCAGCAGCTCCGGCGGGGGTCGGGTTACTTCACCCCTCCACTTT. The chain links TRBV5-6 to TRBJ1-6, with D perhaps TRBD1 (5 bases). This CDR3 comprises 16 residues. V shed 3 bases and J shed 9 bases, with 19 bases lying between them. CDR1 SGHDT and CDR2 YYEEEE come from the germline V gene. Looking up the rest from reference TRBV5-6 and TRBJ1-6 gives the full variable domain: DAGVTQSPTHLIKTRGQQVTLRCSPKSGHDTVSWYQQALGQGPQFIFQYYEEEERQRGNFPDRFSGHQFPNYSSELNVNALLLGDSALYLCASSSGGGRVTSPLHFGNGTRLTVT.

The J gene is TRBJ1-6, the V gene TRBV6-5; 10 bases are shared with TRBD1. CDR3 length equals 15 residues. Trimming cost V 6 bases and J 9 bases; bases outside gene matches: 8. Germline values: CDR1 MNHEY, CDR2 SVGAGI. The chain's CDR3 is CASSSGTGAISPLHF. The DNA for the CDR3 is TGTGCCAGCAGCTCCGGGACAGGGGCAATTTCACCCCTCCACTTT.

The V and J genes are TRBV28 and TRBJ1-1, with a weak D call TRBD1 (5 bases). Germline loops: CDR1 MDHEN, CDR2 SYDVKM. The V end lost 3 bases, the J end lost 5 bases, and 13 bases lay between the germline ends. CDR3 length: 14 amino acids. CDR3 sequence: CASSLVGGGTEAFF. DNA of the CDR3: TGTGCCAGCAGTTTGGTCGGGGGTGGGACTGAAGCTTTCTTT.

CDR3 sequence: CASRLQGANNSPLHF. CDR3 DNA: TGTGCCAGCAGGTTACAGGGGGCTAATAATTCACCCCTCCACTTT. The chain carries TRBV28 and TRBJ1-6, with 9 bases that match TRBD1. CDR1 MDHEN and CDR2 SYDVKM come from the germline V gene. This CDR3 region has 15 residues. Trimming cost V 6 bases and J 5 bases; bases outside gene matches: 5.

This chain joins TRBV5-4 and TRBJ2-5; 7 bases are shared with TRBD2. The CDR3 is 15 residues long. V shed 2 bases and J 0 bases; nucleotides not matched to a gene: 4. Germline V gives CDR1 SGHNT, CDR2 YYREEE (reference sequence). CDR3 DNA: TGTGCCAGCAGCTTTGGCGGGGGAGACCAAGAGACCCAGTACTTC. Translated: CASSFGGGDQETQYF.

This chain links TRBV18 with TRBJ2-5; D gene unclear. This CDR3 spans 15 amino acids. The V gene lost 5 bases and the J gene lost 1 base, with 14 bases spanning the gap. The germline gives CDR1 KGHSH, CDR2 LQKENI. As DNA, the CDR3 is TGTGCCAGCTCAGGCCTACTCGTAGCCCAAGAGACCCAGTACTTC. This gives the protein CASSGLLVAQETQYF.

The chain employs TRBV9 and TRBJ1-4; D possibly corresponds to TRBD1 (5 bases). Germline V gives CDR1 SGDLS, CDR2 YYNGEE. The length of the CDR3 is 15 residues. V gave up 4 bases and J gave up 6 bases, with 16 bases separating them. The CDR3 sequence is CASSPSMGPDEKLFF. CDR3 bases: TGTGCCAGCAGCCCAAGTATGGGGCCCGATGAAAAACTGTTTTTT. Filled out from reference TRBV9 and TRBJ1-4, the complete variable domain reads DSGVTQTPKHLITATGQRVTLRCSPRSGDLSVYWYQQSLDQGLQFLIQYYNGEERAKGNILERFSAQQFPDLHSELNLSSLELGDSALYFCASSPSMGPDEKLFFGSGTQLSVL.

The chain carries TRBV7-9 and TRBJ2-1; TRBD1 is a possible D gene (5 bases). Per the germline V gene, CDR1 is SEHNR and CDR2 is FQNEAQ (reference sequence). This CDR3 comprises 16 residues. Trimming pared 6 bases from V and 7 bases from J, leaving 22 bases between. The CDR3 DNA is TGTGCCAGCAGTAACTCTCAGCTGAGCAGGGCGAATGAGCAGTTCTTC. It translates to CASSNSQLSRANEQFF.

The genes are TRBV9 and TRBJ1-2; 8 nucleotides agree with TRBD1. Germline lookup yields CDR1 SGDLS and CDR2 YYNGEE. V dropped 3 bases and J dropped 4; count of bases not matched to a gene: 2. The CDR3 extends over 13 amino acids. CDR3 coding DNA: TGTGCCAGCAGCGCCCAGGGGGCCTATGGCTACACCTTC. It codes for CASSAQGAYGYTF.

V usage is TRBV6-5 and J usage is TRBJ2-2; possible D gene TRBD2, 5 bases. V was pared by 7 bases and J by 4 bases, with 13 bases between. Germline V gene lookup returns CDR1 MNHEY and CDR2 SVGAGI. This CDR3 region has 14 residues. The CDR3 DNA sequence: TGTGCCAGCATATCGGGATTAAGCACCGGGGAGCTGTTTTTT. This translates into CASISGLSTGELFF.

The gene calls are TRBV28 and TRBJ1-4, with D maybe TRBD1 (5 bases). Trimming shortened V by 1 base and J by 4 bases, and 10 bases separated the two germline ends. Germline CDR1 and CDR2: MDHEN and SYDVKM. The CDR3 is made up of 15 amino acids. The CDR3: CASSLYRSNNEKLFF. The CDR3 nucleotides read TGTGCCAGCAGTTTATACAGGAGTAATAATGAAAAACTGTTTTTT.

This chain joins TRBV10-1 and TRBJ2-2, with D possibly being TRBD2 (6 bases). V lost 5 bases and J 2 bases, leaving 21 bases between the germline ends. CDR1 is WNHNN, CDR2 SYGVQD, per germline (reference sequence). This CDR3 has 18 amino acids. The CDR3 DNA is TGCGCCAGCAGTCCTCTAGCGCCGAAGCTTACTAACACCGGGGAGCTGTTTTTT. It encodes CASSPLAPKLTNTGELFF.

This sequence joins TRBV5-4 and TRBJ1-1, with D perhaps matching TRBD1 (6 bases). With 9 bases removed from V and 5 bases from J, the gap between germline ends came to 23 bases. CDR3 length: 15 residues. CDR1 is SGHNT and CDR2 is YYREEE in the germline V gene (reference sequence). CDR3 nucleotides: TGTGCCACCCGCCGAGGCGGGGGGCTGGGGACTGAAGCTTTCTTT. Translation gives CATRRGGGLGTEAFF.

V gene TRBV7-2 combines with J gene TRBJ1-4, with unresolved D. Germline V lookup: CDR1 SGHTA, CDR2 FQGNSA. V lost 1 base and J 1 base, leaving 7 bases between the germline ends. The CDR3 extends over 15 amino acids. CDR3 amino acids: CASSLVFGTNEKLFF. Written as DNA, the CDR3 is TGTGCCAGCAGCTTAGTTTTCGGAACTAATGAAAAACTGTTTTTT.

V gene TRBV28 combines with J gene TRBJ1-1; D may be TRBD1 (5 bases). V lost 2 bases and J lost 6, with 7 bases in between. The CDR3 is made up of 12 amino acids. In germline, CDR1 is MDHEN, CDR2 SYDVKM. CDR3 coding DNA: TGTGCCAGCAGTTTAGGGGGGTCTGAAGCTTTCTTT. Amino acids: CASSLGGSEAFF.

The chain uses TRBV4-2 and TRBJ2-7, with 10 bases aligning to TRBD2. The CDR3 consists of 20 residues. Trimming at V came to 4 bases and at J to 7 bases, leaving 25 bases not matched to a gene. Germline CDR1 LGHNA, CDR2 YNFKEQ. CDR3 amino acids: CASSRTRDSGTSVRRGEQYF. The CDR3 nucleotides are TGTGCCAGCAGCCGTACCCGGGACAGCGGGACTAGCGTTCGTCGGGGGGAGCAGTACTTC.

The chain has TRBV11-1 and TRBJ2-7, with D perhaps TRBD2 (5 bases). V was clipped by 6 bases and J by 3 bases, with 15 bases between them. This CDR3 region has 14 residues. Germline CDR1 SGHAT, CDR2 FQDESV (reference sequence). CDR3 sequence: CASSLGLEVYEQYF. The CDR3 coding sequence is TGTGCCAGCAGTTTGGGGTTGGAGGTCTACGAGCAGTACTTC.

This chain links TRBV19 with TRBJ2-1; the D gene is possibly TRBD2 (7 bases). V was pared by 4 bases and J by 6 bases, with 10 bases between. The CDR3 is made up of 13 amino acids. Per the germline V gene, CDR1 is LNHDA and CDR2 is SQIVND (reference sequence). This CDR3 is CASSTGGGNEQFF. The CDR3 coding sequence is TGTGCCAGTAGTACGGGGGGCGGCAATGAGCAGTTCTTC.

This clone was seen only a few times. The chain combines TRBV7-3 with TRBJ2-1; D is perhaps TRBD2 (5 bases). Deletions cut 5 bases from V and 7 bases from J, with 12 bases between. The V gene's germline CDR1 is SGHTA and CDR2 FQGTGA. The CDR3 extends over 13 amino acids. The CDR3 loop is CASSTGGGNEQFF. The DNA for the CDR3 is TGTGCCAGCAGCACCGGAGGTGGTAATGAGCAGTTCTTC.

This chain uses TRBV11-3 with TRBJ2-7; D gene unclear. Trimming stripped 0 bases from V and 3 bases from J, with 9 bases between. The CDR3 loop spans 14 amino acids. Germline CDR1 SGHNT, CDR2 YENEEA. The CDR3 loop reads CASSLEVSNYEQYF. The CDR3 nucleotides read TGTGCCAGCAGCTTAGAGGTCAGTAACTACGAGCAGTACTTC.

This clone appeared once. The chain uses TRBV9 and TRBJ2-1; D is undetermined. V lost 4 bases and J lost 1, with 9 bases in between. Germline V gene data show CDR1 as SGDLS and CDR2 as YYNGEE. The CDR3 extends over 14 amino acids. The CDR3 DNA reads as TGTGCCAGCAGCCCCCGTCGGTCCTACAATGAGCAGTTCTTC. Amino acids: CASSPRRSYNEQFF.